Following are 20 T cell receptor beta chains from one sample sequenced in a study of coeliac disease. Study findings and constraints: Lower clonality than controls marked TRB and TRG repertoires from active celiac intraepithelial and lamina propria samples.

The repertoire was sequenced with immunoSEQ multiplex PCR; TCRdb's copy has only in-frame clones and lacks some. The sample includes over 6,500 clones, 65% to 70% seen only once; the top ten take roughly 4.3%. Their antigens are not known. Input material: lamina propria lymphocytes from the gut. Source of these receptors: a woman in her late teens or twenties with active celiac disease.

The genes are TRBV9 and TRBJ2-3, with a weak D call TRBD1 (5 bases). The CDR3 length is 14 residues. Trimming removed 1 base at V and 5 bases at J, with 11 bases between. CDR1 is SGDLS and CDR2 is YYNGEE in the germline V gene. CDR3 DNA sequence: TGTGCCAGCAGCGTAAGCCAGGGCCAAGATACGCAGTATTTT. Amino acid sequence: CASSVSQGQDTQYF.

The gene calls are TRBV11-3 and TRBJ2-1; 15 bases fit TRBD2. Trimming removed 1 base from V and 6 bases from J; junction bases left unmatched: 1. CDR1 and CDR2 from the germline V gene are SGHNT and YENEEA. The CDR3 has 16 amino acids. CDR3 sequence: CASSLGTSGRANEQFF. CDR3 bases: TGTGCCAGCAGCTTAGGGACTAGCGGGAGGGCCAATGAGCAGTTCTTC.

The CDR3 reads CASSANSGANVLTF. The CDR3, as DNA: TGTGCCAGCAGTGCGAACTCTGGGGCCAACGTCCTGACTTTC. This rearrangement joins TRBV27 to TRBJ2-6, with D unclear. Between the trimmed V and J ends, which lost 5 bases and 0 bases, there was a span of 5 bases. In germline, CDR1 is MNHEY, CDR2 SMNVEV (reference sequence). CDR3 length: 14 residues.

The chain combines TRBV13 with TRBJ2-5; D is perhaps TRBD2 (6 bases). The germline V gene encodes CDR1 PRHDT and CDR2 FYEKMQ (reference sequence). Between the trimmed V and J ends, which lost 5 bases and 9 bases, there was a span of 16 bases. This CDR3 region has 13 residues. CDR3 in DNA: TGTGCCAGCAGCGACCGGGACTGGGGGGCCCAGTACTTC. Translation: CASSDRDWGAQYF.

The CDR3 loop reads CASSPSGVSTDTQYF. CDR3 nucleotides: TGCGCCAGCAGCCCCAGCGGAGTTAGCACAGATACGCAGTATTTT. The rearrangement joins TRBV5-1 to TRBJ2-3, with D possibly TRBD2 on 5 matching bases. V was shortened by 4 bases and J by 0 bases, with 12 bases between the two germline ends. Germline V gives CDR1 SGHRS, CDR2 YFSETQ. This CDR3 has 15 amino acids.

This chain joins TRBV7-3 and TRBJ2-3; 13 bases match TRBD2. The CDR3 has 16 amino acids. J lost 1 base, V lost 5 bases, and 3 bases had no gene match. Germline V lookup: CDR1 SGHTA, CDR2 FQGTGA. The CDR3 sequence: CASSNGLAGGTDTQYF. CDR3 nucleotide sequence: TGTGCCAGCAGCAACGGACTAGCGGGAGGCACAGATACGCAGTATTTT.

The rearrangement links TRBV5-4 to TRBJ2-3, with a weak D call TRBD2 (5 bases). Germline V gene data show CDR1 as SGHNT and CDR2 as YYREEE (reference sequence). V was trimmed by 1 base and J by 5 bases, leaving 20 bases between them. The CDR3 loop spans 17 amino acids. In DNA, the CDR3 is TGTGCCAGCAGCTTGAGCGGACTCATCGTAAGAGTAGATACGCAGTATTTT. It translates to CASSLSGLIVRVDTQYF.

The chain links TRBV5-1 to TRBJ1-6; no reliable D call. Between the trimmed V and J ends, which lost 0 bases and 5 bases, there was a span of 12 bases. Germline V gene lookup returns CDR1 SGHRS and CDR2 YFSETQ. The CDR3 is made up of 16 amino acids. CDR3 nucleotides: TGCGCCAGCAGCTTGGAGTCCCAAGGAGATAATTCACCCCTCCACTTT. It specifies CASSLESQGDNSPLHF.

CDR3 loop: CASSGDRNSPLHF. CDR3 DNA sequence: TGCGCCAGCAGTGGAGACAGGAATTCACCCCTCCACTTT. The V and J genes are TRBV10-2 and TRBJ1-6; TRBD1 might be the D (6 bases). Germline V gene sequence: CDR1 WSHSY, CDR2 SAAADI. The CDR3 sequence is 13 residues long. V lost 4 bases and J 7 bases, leaving 8 bases between the germline ends.

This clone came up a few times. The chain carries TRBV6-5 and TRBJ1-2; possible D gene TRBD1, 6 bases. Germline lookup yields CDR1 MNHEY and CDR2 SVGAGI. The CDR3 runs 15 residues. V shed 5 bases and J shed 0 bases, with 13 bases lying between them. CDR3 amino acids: CASSGNRETNYGYTF. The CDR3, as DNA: TGTGCCAGCAGTGGGAACAGGGAGACTAACTATGGCTACACCTTC.

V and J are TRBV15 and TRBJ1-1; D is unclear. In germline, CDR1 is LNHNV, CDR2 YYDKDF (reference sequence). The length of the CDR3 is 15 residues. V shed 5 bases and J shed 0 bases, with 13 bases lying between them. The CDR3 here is CATSLARRLNTEAFF. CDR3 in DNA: TGTGCCACCAGCTTGGCCCGGCGGTTGAACACTGAAGCTTTCTTT.

CDR3 protein: CASSQGDSYTGELFF. For the CDR3, the DNA is TGTGCCAGCAGCCAAGGGGACTCTTACACCGGGGAGCTGTTTTTT. The chain is built from TRBV4-2 and TRBJ2-2, with a possible D match to TRBD2 (6 bases). With 1 base removed from V and 3 bases from J, the gap between germline ends came to 9 bases. This CDR3 is built from 15 residues. Looked up from germline, CDR1 is LGHNA and CDR2 is YNFKEQ.

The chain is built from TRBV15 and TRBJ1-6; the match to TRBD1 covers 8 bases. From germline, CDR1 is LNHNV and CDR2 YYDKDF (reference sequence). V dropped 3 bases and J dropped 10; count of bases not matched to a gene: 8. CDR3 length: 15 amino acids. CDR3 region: CATSRRTGQGSPLHF. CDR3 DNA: TGTGCCACCAGCAGGAGGACAGGGCAAGGATCACCCCTCCACTTT.

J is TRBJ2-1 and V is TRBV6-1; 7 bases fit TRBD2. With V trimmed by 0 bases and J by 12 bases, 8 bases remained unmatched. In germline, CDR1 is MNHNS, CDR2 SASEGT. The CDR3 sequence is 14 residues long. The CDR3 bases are TGTGCCAGCAGTGAAGCTTGGGGGGGAGGCTTGCAGTTCTTC. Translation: CASSEAWGGGLQFF.

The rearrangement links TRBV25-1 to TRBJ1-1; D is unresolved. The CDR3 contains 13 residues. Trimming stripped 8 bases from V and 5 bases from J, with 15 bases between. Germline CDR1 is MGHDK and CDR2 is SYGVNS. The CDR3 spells CASRARPGTEAFF. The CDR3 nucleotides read TGTGCCAGCCGGGCTCGACCGGGGACTGAAGCTTTCTTT.

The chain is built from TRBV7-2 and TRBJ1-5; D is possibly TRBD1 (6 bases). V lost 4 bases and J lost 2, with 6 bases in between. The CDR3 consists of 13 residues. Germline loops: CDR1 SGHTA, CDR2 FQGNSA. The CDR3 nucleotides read TGTGCCAGCAGCTACAGGGGCAATCAGCCCCAGCATTTT. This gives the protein CASSYRGNQPQHF.

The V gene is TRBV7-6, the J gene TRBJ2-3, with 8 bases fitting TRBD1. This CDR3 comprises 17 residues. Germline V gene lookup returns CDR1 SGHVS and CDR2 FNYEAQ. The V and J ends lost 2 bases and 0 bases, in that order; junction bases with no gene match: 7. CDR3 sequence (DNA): TGTGCCAGCAGCTTATCGCCCCGGACAGGGAGCACAGATACGCAGTATTTT. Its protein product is CASSLSPRTGSTDTQYF.

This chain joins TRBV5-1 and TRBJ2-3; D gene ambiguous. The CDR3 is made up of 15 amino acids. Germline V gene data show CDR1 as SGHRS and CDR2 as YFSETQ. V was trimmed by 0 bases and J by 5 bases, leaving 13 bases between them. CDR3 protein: CASSLVLAPKDTQYF. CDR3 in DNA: TGCGCCAGCAGCTTGGTTTTGGCCCCCAAAGATACGCAGTATTTT.

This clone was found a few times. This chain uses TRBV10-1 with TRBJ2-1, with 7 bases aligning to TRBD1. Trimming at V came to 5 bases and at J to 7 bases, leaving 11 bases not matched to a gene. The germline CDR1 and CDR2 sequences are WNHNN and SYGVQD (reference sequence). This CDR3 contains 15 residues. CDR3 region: CASSLNRGPGNEQFF. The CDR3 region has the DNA TGCGCCAGCAGTCTCAACAGGGGTCCGGGAAATGAGCAGTTCTTC.

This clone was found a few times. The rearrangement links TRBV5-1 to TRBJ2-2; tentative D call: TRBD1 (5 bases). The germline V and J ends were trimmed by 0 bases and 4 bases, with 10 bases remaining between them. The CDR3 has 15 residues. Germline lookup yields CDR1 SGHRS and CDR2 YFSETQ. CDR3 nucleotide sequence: TGCGCCAGCAGCTTGGGCAGGGTAGGCACCGGGGAGCTGTTTTTT. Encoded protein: CASSLGRVGTGELFF.